This TCR beta chain was observed in a study of beta chain features in type 1 diabetes. The CDR3 is 12 residues long. Germline V gene sequence: CDR1 SGHDT, CDR2 YYEEEE. The V segment lost 9 bases and the J segment 4 bases; nucleotides outside the gene matches: 6. The investigators reverse transcribed all of the isolated RNA, so they sequenced expressed TCRB transcripts. Average reads for naive, central memory and regulatory T cell samples were around 4 million. TCRdb keeps only in-frame clones here, not all; method: immunoSEQ multiplex PCR. The repertoire consists of 140,000 to 150,000 clones, with roughly 50% occurring once and the leading ten covering 0.35% to 0.45%.

This TCR came from a man younger than 30 in good health. Sequencing input: Tregs from blood. The chain couples TRBV5-6 to TRBJ2-7, with TRBD2 identical over 8 bases. Here the CDR3 DNA reads TGTGCCACCGGGCGGGGGGCGTACGAGCAGTACTTC. Translation gives CATGRGAYEQYF.